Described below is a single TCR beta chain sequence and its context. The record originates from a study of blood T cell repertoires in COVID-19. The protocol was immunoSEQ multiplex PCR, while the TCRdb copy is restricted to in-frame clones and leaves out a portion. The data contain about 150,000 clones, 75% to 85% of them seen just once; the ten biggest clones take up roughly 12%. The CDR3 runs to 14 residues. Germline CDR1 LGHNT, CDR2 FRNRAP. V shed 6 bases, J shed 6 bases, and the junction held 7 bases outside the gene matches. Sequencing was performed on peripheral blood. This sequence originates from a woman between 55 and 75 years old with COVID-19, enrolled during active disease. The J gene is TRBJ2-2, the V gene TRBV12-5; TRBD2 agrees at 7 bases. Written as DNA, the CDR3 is TGTGCTAGTGGCCCAAGGGCGGGGGCCGGGGAGCTGTTTTTT. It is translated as CASGPRAGAGELFF.